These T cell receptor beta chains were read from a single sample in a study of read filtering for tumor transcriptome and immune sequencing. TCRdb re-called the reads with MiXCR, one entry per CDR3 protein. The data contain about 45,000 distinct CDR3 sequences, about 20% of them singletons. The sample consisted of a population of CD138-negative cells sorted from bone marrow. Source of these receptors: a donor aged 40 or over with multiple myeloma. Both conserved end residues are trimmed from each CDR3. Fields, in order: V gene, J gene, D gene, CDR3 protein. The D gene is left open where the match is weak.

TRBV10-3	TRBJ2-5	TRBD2	AISESGREETQY
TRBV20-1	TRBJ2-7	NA	SASTGYGDSYEQY
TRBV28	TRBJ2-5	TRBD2	ASRPISGTSGIETQY
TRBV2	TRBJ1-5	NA	ASNLGKGNQPQH
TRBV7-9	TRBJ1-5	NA	ASSLGGDLNQPQH
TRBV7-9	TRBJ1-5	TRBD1	ASSFGGQGPQH
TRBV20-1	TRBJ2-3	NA	SARDPRNSVDTQY
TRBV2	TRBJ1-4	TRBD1	ASSEGAVDEKLF
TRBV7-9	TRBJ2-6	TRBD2	ASSLAGGPSGANVLT
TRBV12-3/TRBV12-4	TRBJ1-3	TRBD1	ASTLTGAGNTIY
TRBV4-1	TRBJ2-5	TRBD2	ASSQAGRTSGLQETQY
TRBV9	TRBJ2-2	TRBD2	ASSVGVAGNTGELF
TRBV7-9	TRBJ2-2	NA	ASSSNREGSPGELF
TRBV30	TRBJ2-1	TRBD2	VWTTGTTYNEQF
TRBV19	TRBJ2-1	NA	ASRGQLPYNEQF
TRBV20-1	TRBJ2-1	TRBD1	STGGPSYNEQF
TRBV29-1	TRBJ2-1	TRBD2	SVETWGGTYNEQF
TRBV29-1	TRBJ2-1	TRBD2	SVSGNTDEQF
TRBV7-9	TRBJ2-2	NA	AYSSIAPDTGELF
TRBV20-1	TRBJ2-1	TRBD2	SAASGSYEQF
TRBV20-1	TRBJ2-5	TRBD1	SARDPLYGTDQETQY
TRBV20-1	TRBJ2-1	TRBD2	SAYGLAQYNEQF
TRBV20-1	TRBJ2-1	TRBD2	SASDGTRSYNEQF
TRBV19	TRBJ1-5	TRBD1	ASSIRRDRVNQPQH
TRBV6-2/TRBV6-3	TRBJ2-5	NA	ASSYSRQETQY
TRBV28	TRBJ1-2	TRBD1	ASSLSDRAYGYT
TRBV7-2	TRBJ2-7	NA	ASSMGLPYEQY
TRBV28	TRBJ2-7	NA	ASVGGPAHEQY
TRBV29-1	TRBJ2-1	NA	SVTEFNNEQF
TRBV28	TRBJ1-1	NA	ASSFSLPNTEAF
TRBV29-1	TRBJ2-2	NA	SVVLLAEGRTGELF
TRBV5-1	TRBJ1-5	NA	ASSLVVVGNQPQH
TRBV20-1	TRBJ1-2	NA	SAGIYGYT
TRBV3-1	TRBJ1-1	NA	ASSQSSGNTEAF
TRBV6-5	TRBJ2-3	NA	ASSFRALLSDTQY
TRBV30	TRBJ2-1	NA	AWSVKGPLGNEQF
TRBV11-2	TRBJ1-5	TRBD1	ASSPRTGKNQPQH
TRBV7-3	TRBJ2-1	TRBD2	ASSSGGVNEQF
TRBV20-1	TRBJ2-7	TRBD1	SARGTGAAYEQY
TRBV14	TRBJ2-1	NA	ASSPDRTNEQF
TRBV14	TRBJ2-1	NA	ASSQDLGTGSYNEQF
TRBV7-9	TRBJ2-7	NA	ASSFDGTYEQY
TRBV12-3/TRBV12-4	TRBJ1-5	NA	ASSPGTDLQPVQPQH
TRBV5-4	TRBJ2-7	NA	ASSLGVGLQVYEQY